Listed here are 20 T cell receptor beta chains from one sample, sequenced in a study of tissue T cells after allogeneic stem cell transplantation. Clones were read by immunoSEQ multiplex PCR, and TCRdb kept only the in-frame ones, dropping some. The sample yields some 47,000 clones, 73% seen once. Sequences were obtained from sorted cells pooled from one or two spleens. The receptors were sampled from a pool of C57BL/6 mice in good health.

Notes on this clone: Gene names are the mouse ones. The read gets to within 1 residue of the CDR3 end, and the germline J gene fills in the rest. The chain recombines TRBV15 with TRBJ1-1, with D uncertain. The germline gives CDR1 SGHND, CDR2 FRSKSL. V shed 5 bases and J shed 3 bases, with 4 bases lying between them. This CDR3 is built from 11 residues. The CDR3 sequence: CASSPDTEVFF. Partial CDR3 DNA: TGTGCCAGCAGTCCGGACACAGAAGTCTTC.

This clone has just a few counts. Here the gene names and germline are mouse. The CDR3 end is not reached by the read, which stops 1 residue before it; the germline J gene fills it in. This sequence joins TRBV31 and TRBJ2-7; 13 bases map to TRBD2. There are 15 residues in the CDR3. CDR1 GKSSPN and CDR2 SITVG come from the germline V gene. With V trimmed by 4 bases and J by 3 bases, 6 bases remained unmatched. CDR3 DNA, as far as it was read: TGTGCCTGGACCCCGGGACTGGGGGGGTTCTATGAACAGTAC. Translating gives CAWTPGLGGFYEQY. The full CDR3 protein is CAWTPGLGGFYEQYF.

The table lists this clone with a few counts. Mouse names are used for the genes. The CDR3 end is not reached by the read, which stops 1 residue before it; the germline J gene fills it in. V and J are TRBV26 and TRBJ2-7; the D gene could be TRBD1 or TRBD2 (5 bases each). V lost 2 bases and J 0 bases, leaving 5 bases between the germline ends. This CDR3 spans 13 amino acids. Germline assignment: CDR1 KGHPV and CDR2 FQNQEV (reference sequence). The part of the CDR3 DNA that was read is TGTGCCAGCAGTCTGGGGGGCTCCTATGAACAGTAC. Protein sequence: CASSLGGSYEQY. From start to end, the CDR3 is CASSLGGSYEQYF.

A remark on this clone: Mouse germline and gene names are used. The read terminates 1 residue before the CDR3 end, so the remaining end is supplied by the germline J gene. The chain couples TRBV5 to TRBJ2-1; 9 nucleotides line up with TRBD2. Unmatched junction bases numbered 5, after V lost 4 bases and J lost 4 bases. The CDR3 is 15 residues long. CDR1 is LGHNA and CDR2 is YNLKQL in the germline V gene (reference sequence). CDR3: CASSPTGGRYAEQFF. The part of the CDR3 DNA that was read is TGTGCCAGCAGCCCCACTGGGGGGAGGTATGCTGAGCAGTTC.

This clone turned up a few times. The germline and genes are mouse ones. The part of the CDR3 DNA that was read is TGTGCCAGCAGCTTAGCGCTGGGATCGGGACAGTAC. This encodes CASSLALGSGQY. The full CDR3 is CASSLALGSGQYF. This chain joins TRBV3 and TRBJ2-7; possibly TRBD2 for D (5 bases). Sequencing ends 1 residue short of the CDR3 end; the germline J gene provides the rest. Germline CDR1 SNHLY, CDR2 FYNGKV (reference sequence). Trimming took 0 bases from V and 9 from J, leaving 12 bases between them. This CDR3 region has 13 residues.

Comment on this clone: Gene and germline names: mouse. The CDR3 goes on 1 residue after the read ends, and that part is filled in from the germline J gene. The chain recombines TRBV31 with TRBJ2-1; D call uncertain. The germline V gene encodes CDR1 GKSSPN and CDR2 SITVG. The germline V and J ends were trimmed by 0 bases and 7 bases, with 7 bases remaining between them. The CDR3 runs to 12 residues. CDR3 region: CAWSLAGAEQFF. CDR3 DNA, as far as it was read: TGTGCCTGGAGTCTAGCCGGGGCTGAGCAGTTC.

This clone appeared a few times. Gene names follow the mouse nomenclature. The CDR3 end lies 1 residue beyond the end of the read and is filled in from the germline J gene. This chain connects TRBV3 to TRBJ2-7; 8 nucleotides align to TRBD2. Germline V gene lookup returns CDR1 SNHLY and CDR2 FYNGKV (reference sequence). The V segment lost 5 bases and the J segment 4 bases; nucleotides outside the gene matches: 7. The CDR3 has 14 amino acids. The CDR3 loop is CASSVGGALYEQYF. Partial CDR3 DNA: TGTGCCAGCAGCGTCGGGGGGGCCCTTTATGAACAGTAC.

As to this clone: Gene names and germline refer to mouse. The read ends 1 residue before the CDR3 terminus; that terminus is restored from the germline J gene. The chain combines TRBV13-3 with TRBJ1-1; no clear D. The V gene's germline CDR1 is NNHDY and CDR2 SYVADS. There are 12 residues in the CDR3. V lost 4 bases and J lost 2, with 6 bases in between. The covered CDR3 bases are TGTGCCAGCAGTCACGACAACACAGAAGTCTTC. Translating it yields CASSHDNTEVF. The complete CDR3 sequence is CASSHDNTEVFF.

To note about this clone: Genes here carry mouse names. The read comes to an end 1 residue before the CDR3 does, leaving the germline J gene to fill in the end. This chain uses TRBV19 with TRBJ2-2, with a possible D match to TRBD1 (5 bases). The CDR3 covers 15 residues. CDR1 is FNHDT, CDR2 SITEND, per germline (reference sequence). The V gene lost 0 bases and the J gene lost 2 bases, with 8 bases spanning the gap. CDR3 loop: CASSIEGMNTGQLYF. The sequenced CDR3 bases are TGTGCCAGCAGTATAGAGGGGATGAACACCGGGCAGCTCTAC.

To note about this clone: Gene names denote mouse genes. The read finishes 1 residue shy of the CDR3 end, and the germline J gene is used to complete it. The chain has TRBV13-3 and TRBJ2-2; 12 positions match TRBD2. Germline CDR1 reads NNHDY; CDR2 reads SYVADS. The CDR3 runs to 16 residues. Losses at the gene ends were 5 bases for V and 0 bases for J; bases not matched to a gene: 2. CDR3 region: CASRDWGGANTGQLYF. The DNA read from the CDR3 is TGTGCCAGCAGGGACTGGGGGGGAGCAAACACCGGGCAGCTCTAC.

Worth noting for this clone: Genes and germline are mouse. The CDR3 end falls 1 residue outside the read, so it is completed with the germline J gene. The chain has TRBV4 and TRBJ2-2; D gene unclear. Trimming cost V 7 bases and J 1 base, with 10 bases left between them. This CDR3 is built from 14 residues. Per germline, CDR1 LGHDT and CDR2 YNNKQL (reference sequence). Partial CDR3 DNA: TGTGCCAGCACCAGAGTAGGAAACACCGGGCAGCTCTAC. As protein: CASTRVGNTGQLY. The complete CDR3 sequence is CASTRVGNTGQLYF.

On this clone itself: Mouse gene names apply. Read data end 1 residue before the CDR3 end; the end is taken from the germline J gene. The chain combines TRBV31 with TRBJ1-5; 7 bases agree with TRBD1. V was pared by 5 bases and J by 6 bases, with 4 bases of the junction left unmatched. Germline CDR1 and CDR2: GKSSPN and SITVG. This CDR3 region has 12 residues. The CDR3 region is CAWDREGQAPLF. The DNA read from the CDR3 is TGTGCCTGGGACAGGGAAGGCCAGGCTCCGCTT.

This clone was seen once. Genes and germline are mouse. Sequencing ends 1 residue short of the CDR3 end; the germline J gene provides the rest. The chain carries TRBV19 and TRBJ1-4, with D possibly TRBD1 on 6 matching bases. This CDR3 contains 15 residues. Germline V gives CDR1 FNHDT, CDR2 SITEND (reference sequence). V lost 1 base to trimming and J lost 2 bases, with 9 bases between them. The CDR3 bases that were read are TGTGCCAGCAGTATACTGGGACAATCCAACGAAAGATTATTT. It encodes CASSILGQSNERLF. The whole CDR3 protein is CASSILGQSNERLFF.

This clone is a singleton in its sample. The gene names given are mouse names. The read stops 1 residue short of the end of the CDR3; the missing end is completed from the germline J gene. The chain has TRBV13-2 and TRBJ2-2; the match to TRBD2 covers 11 bases. CDR1 is NNHNN, CDR2 SYGAGS, per germline (reference sequence). The CDR3 length is 15 residues. V was pared by 4 bases and J by 3 bases, with 2 bases of the junction left unmatched. CDR3 DNA, as far as it was read: TGTGCCAGCGGTAGACTGGGGGGGTACACCGGGCAGCTCTAC. This translates into CASGRLGGYTGQLY. The full CDR3 sequence reads CASGRLGGYTGQLYF.

About this clone: Gene names follow the mouse nomenclature. The CDR3 sequence is CTCSAESGTSQNTLYF. The sequenced CDR3 bases are TGCACCTGCAGTGCAGAATCTGGGACTAGTCAAAACACCTTGTAC. J is TRBJ2-4 and V is TRBV1; TRBD2 is a possible D gene (6 bases). The CDR3 end falls 1 residue outside the read, so it is completed with the germline J gene. This CDR3 has 16 residues. V was pared by 0 bases and J by 0 bases, with 10 bases between. Germline CDR1 reads NSQYPW; CDR2 reads LRSPGD (reference sequence).

Comments on this clone: Gene names and germline match the mouse. The read stops 1 residue short of the end of the CDR3; the missing end is completed from the germline J gene. The V call is TRBV16, the J call TRBJ2-5, with D uncertain. This CDR3 has 12 residues. Germline V gives CDR1 SGHSA, CDR2 FRNQAP. Trimming pared 3 bases from V and 3 bases from J, leaving 4 bases between. CDR3 in amino acids: CASSFQQDTQYF. The CDR3 bases that were read are TGTGCAAGCAGCTTCCAGCAAGACACCCAGTAC. Combining the CDR3 with reference TRBV16 and TRBJ2-5 gives the whole variable domain NAGVIQTPRHKVTGKGQEATLWCEPISGHSAVFWYRQTIVQGLEFLTYFRNQAPIDDSGMPKERFSAQMPNQSHSTLKIQSTQPQDSAVYLCASSFQQDTQYFGPGTRLLVL.

Of note for this clone: Genes and germline come from the mouse. Read sequence stops 1 residue before the CDR3 end, and the germline J gene provides the missing end. The sample contains more than one DNA sequence encoding this CDR3. The J gene is TRBJ1-2, the V gene TRBV20; 7 positions agree with TRBD1. CDR1 is GFQATS, CDR2 STVNSAI, per germline. This CDR3 spans 13 amino acids. The junction had 3 bases not matched to a gene; V was cut back by 5 bases and J by 0 bases. The sequenced part of the CDR3 DNA is TGTGGTGCTCGACAGGGTTCAAACTCCGACTACACC. Its protein is CGARQGSNSDYT. The complete CDR3 protein is CGARQGSNSDYTF.

This clone has just a few counts. Genes and germline come from the mouse. The CDR3 is cut off 1 residue early in the read; its end comes from the germline J gene. The rearrangement joins TRBV19 to TRBJ2-7, with 12 nucleotides matching TRBD2. V trimming: 2 bases; J trimming: 1 base; junction bases outside the gene matches: 1. The CDR3 runs 15 residues. The germline V gene encodes CDR1 FNHDT and CDR2 SITEND (reference sequence). CDR3: CASSIGLGGSYEQYF. The DNA read from the CDR3 is TGTGCCAGCAGTATCGGACTGGGGGGGTCCTATGAACAGTAC.

About this clone itself: Genes here carry mouse names. The read comes to an end 1 residue before the CDR3 does, leaving the germline J gene to fill in the end. The chain recombines TRBV13-2 with TRBJ2-5; TRBD1 is a possible D gene (5 bases). Trimming shortened V by 5 bases and J by 1 base, and 8 bases separated the two germline ends. Germline V gives CDR1 NNHNN, CDR2 SYGAGS (reference sequence). This CDR3 comprises 13 residues. Here the CDR3 reads CASGRGYQDTQYF. The covered CDR3 bases are TGTGCCAGCGGAAGGGGTTACCAAGACACCCAGTAC.

This clone was seen only a few times. Mouse names are used for the genes. The sequence runs out 1 residue before the end of the CDR3; the remainder is reconstructed from the germline J gene. The chain uses TRBV29 and TRBJ1-4, with TRBD1 as a possible D gene (6 bases). This CDR3 has 14 amino acids. The V end lost 3 bases, the J end lost 4 bases, and 9 bases lay between the germline ends. The germline CDR1 and CDR2 sequences are MSHET and SYDVDS. The covered CDR3 bases are TGTGCTAGCAGTTTCCGGGACATCAACGAAAGATTATTT. Translating it yields CASSFRDINERLF. The entire CDR3 protein is CASSFRDINERLFF.